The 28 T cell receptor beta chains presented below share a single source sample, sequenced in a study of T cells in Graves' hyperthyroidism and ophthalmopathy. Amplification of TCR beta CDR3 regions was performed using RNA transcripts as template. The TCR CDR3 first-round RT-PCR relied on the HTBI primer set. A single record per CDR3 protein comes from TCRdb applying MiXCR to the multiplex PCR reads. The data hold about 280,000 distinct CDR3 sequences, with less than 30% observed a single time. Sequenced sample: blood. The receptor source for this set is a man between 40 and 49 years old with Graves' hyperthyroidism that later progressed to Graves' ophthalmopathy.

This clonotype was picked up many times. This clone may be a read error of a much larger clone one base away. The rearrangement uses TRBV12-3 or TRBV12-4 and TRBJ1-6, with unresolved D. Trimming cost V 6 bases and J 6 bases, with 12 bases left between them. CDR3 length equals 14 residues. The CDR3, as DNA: TGTGCCAGCAGGCCCAACTTGGGTAATTCACCCCTCCACTTT. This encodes CASRPNLGNSPLHF.

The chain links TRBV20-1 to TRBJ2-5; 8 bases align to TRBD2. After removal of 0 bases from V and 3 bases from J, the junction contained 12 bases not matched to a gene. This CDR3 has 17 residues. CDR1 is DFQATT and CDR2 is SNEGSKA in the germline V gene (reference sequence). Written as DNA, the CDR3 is TGCAGTGCTAGAGAGTCCAGCGGGAGTAGAGGGAAAGAGACCCAGTACTTC. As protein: CSARESSGSRGKETQYF.

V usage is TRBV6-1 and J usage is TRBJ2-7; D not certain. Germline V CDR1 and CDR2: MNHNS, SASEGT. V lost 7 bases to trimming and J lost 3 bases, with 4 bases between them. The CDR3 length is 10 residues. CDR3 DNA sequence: TGTGCCAGCACCTTCTACGAGCAGTACTTC. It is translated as CASTFYEQYF.

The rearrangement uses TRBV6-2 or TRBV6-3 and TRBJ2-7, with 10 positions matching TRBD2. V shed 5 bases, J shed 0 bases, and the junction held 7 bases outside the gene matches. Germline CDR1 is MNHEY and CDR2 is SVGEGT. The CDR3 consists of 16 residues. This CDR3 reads CASSRPLAGNSYEQYF. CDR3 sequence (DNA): TGTGCCAGCAGTCGCCCACTAGCGGGAAACTCCTACGAGCAGTACTTC.

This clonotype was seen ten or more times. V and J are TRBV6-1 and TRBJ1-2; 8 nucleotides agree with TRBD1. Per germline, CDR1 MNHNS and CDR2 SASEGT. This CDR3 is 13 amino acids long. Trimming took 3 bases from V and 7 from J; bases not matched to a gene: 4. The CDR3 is CASSDQGAGGYTF. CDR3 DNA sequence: TGTGCCAGCAGTGATCAGGGGGCTGGTGGCTACACCTTC.

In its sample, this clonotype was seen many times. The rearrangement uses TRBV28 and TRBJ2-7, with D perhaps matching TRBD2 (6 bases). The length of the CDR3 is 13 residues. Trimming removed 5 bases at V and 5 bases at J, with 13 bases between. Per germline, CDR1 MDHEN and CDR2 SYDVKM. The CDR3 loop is CASSLGGGDEQYF. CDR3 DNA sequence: TGTGCCAGCAGTCTAGGCGGAGGGGACGAGCAGTACTTC.

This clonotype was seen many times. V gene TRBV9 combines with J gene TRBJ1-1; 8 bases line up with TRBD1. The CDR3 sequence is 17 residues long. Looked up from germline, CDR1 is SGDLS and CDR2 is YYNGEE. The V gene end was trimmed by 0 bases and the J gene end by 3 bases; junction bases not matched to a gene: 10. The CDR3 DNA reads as TGTGCCAGCAGCGTAGGGGCAGGGGGCGGTTTGGACACTGAAGCTTTCTTT. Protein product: CASSVGAGGGLDTEAFF.

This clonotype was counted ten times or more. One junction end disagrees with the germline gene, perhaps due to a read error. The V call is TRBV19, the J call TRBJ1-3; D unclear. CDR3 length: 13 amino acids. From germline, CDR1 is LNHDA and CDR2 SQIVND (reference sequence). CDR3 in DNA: TGTGCCACCTCCGGGTCCTCTGAAAACACCATATATTTT. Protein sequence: CATSGSSENTIYF.

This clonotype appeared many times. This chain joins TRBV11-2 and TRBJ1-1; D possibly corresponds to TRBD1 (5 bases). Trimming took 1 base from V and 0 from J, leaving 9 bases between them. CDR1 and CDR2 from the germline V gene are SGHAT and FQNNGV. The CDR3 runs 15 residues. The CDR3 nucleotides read TGTGCCAGCAGCTTAGGGGGCAGAGTGAACACTGAAGCTTTCTTT. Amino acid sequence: CASSLGGRVNTEAFF. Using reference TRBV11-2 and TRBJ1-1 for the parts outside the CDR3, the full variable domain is EAGVAQSPRYKIIEKRQSVAFWCNPISGHATLYWYQQILGQGPKLLIQFQNNGVVDDSQLPKDRFSAERLKGVDSTLKIQPAKLEDSAVYLCASSLGGRVNTEAFFGQGTRLTVV.

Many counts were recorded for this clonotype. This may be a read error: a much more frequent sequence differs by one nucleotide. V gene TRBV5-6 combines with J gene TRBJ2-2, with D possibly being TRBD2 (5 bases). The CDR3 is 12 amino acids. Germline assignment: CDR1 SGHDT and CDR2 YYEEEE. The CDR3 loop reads CASSSFFGELSF. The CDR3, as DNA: TGTGCCAGCAGCTCCTTTTTCGGGGAGCTGTCTTTT.

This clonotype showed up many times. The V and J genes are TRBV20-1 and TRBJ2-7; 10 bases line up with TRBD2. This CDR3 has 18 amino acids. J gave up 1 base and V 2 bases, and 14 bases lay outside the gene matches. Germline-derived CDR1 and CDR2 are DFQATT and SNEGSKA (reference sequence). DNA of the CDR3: TGCAGTGCTAGACGGGAGAGAACCGGGACTAGCGCTTCCTACGAGCAGTACTTC. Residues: CSARRERTGTSASYEQYF.

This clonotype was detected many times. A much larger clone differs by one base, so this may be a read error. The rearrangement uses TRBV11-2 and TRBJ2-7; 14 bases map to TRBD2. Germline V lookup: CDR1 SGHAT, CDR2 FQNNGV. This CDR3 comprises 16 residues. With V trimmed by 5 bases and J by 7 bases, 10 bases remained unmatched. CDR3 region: CASSPSRLAGGLEQYF. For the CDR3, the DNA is TGTGCCAGCAGCCCCAGTAGACTAGCGGGAGGGCTTGAGCAGTACTTC.

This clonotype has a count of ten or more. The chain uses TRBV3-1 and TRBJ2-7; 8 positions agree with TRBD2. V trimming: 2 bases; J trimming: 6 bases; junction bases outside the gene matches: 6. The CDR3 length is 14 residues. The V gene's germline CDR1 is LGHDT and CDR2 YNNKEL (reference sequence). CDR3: CASSQLREVAEQYF. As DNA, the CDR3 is TGTGCCAGCAGCCAATTGCGGGAGGTCGCCGAGCAGTACTTC.

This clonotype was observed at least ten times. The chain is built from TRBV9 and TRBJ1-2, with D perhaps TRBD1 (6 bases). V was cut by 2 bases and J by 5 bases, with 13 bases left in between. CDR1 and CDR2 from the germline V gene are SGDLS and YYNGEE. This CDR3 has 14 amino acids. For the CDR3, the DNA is TGTGCCAGCAGCGTTTCCGGGGGGCCATATGGCTACACCTTC. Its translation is CASSVSGGPYGYTF.

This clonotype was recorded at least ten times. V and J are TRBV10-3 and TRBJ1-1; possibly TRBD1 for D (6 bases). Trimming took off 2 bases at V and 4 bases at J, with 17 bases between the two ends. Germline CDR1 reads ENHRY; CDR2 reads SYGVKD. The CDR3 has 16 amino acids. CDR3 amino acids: CAISEVQGRIGTEAFF. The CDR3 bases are TGTGCCATCAGTGAGGTACAGGGCCGTATTGGCACTGAAGCTTTCTTT.

The CDR3 is CASSFNSPLHF. Here the CDR3 DNA reads TGTGCCAGCAGTTTTAATTCACCCCTCCACTTT. The rearrangement joins TRBV6-9 to TRBJ1-6; D is unresolved. The CDR3 is made up of 11 amino acids. Germline CDR1 MNHGY, CDR2 SVAAGI. Trimming cost V 4 bases and J 6 bases, with 1 base left between them.

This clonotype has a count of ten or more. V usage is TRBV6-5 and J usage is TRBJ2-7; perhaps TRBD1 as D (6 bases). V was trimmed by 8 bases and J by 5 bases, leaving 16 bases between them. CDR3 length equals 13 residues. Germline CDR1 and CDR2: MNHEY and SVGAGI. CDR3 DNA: TGTGCCAGCGAAAACAGGGCGCACGACGAGCAGTACTTC. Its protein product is CASENRAHDEQYF.

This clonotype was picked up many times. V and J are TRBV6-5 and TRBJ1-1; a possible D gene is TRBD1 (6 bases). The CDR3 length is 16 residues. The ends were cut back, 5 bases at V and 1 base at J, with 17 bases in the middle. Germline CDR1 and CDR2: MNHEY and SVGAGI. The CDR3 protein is CASSLLLGARNTEAFF. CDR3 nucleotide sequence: TGTGCCAGCAGTCTTCTATTGGGGGCGCGGAACACTGAAGCTTTCTTT.

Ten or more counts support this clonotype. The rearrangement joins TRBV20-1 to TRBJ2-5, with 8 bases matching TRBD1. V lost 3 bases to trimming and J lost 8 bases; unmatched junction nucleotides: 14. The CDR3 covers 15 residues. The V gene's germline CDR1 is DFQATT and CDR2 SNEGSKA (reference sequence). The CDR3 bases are TGCAGTGCTAGGACGGACAGGGAGGATTTGGATACCCAGTACTTC. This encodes CSARTDREDLDTQYF.

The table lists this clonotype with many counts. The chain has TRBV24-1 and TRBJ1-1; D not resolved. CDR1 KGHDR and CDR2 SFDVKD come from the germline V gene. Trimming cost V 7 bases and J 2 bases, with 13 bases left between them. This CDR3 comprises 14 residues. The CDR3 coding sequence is TGTGCCACCAGGGCCACATTTGGCAACACTGAAGCTTTCTTT. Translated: CATRATFGNTEAFF.

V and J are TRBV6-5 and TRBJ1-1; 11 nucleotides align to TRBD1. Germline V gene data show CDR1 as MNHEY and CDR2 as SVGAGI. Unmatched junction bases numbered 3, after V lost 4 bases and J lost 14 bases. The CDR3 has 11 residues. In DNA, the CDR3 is TGTGCCAGCAGTTCCCGGGACAGGGGGTTCTTT. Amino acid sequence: CASSSRDRGFF.

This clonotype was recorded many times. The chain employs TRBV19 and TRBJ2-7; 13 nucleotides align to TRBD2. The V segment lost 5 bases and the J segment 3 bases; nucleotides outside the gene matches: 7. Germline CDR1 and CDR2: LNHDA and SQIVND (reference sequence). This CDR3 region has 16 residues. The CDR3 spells CASSVMGLAGNYEQYF. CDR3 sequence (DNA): TGTGCCAGTAGTGTGATGGGACTAGCGGGAAACTACGAGCAGTACTTC.

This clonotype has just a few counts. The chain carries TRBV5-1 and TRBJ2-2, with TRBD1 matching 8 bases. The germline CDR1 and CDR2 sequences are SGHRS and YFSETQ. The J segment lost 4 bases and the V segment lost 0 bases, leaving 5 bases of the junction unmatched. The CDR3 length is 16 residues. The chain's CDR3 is CASSLVGRGLTGELFF. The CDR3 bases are TGCGCCAGCAGCTTGGTGGGCAGGGGGCTCACCGGGGAGCTGTTTTTT.

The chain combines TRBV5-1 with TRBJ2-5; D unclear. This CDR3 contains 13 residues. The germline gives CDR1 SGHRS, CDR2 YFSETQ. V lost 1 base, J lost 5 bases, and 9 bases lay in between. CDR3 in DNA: TGCGCCAGCAGCTTGCAGGTTGGGGAGACCCAGTACTTC. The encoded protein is CASSLQVGETQYF.

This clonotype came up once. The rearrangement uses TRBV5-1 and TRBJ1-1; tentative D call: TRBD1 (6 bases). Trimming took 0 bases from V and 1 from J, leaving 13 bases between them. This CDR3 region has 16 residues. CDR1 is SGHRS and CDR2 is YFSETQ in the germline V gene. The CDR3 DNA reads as TGCGCCAGCAGCTTGGAACAGGGCGCTTCGAACACTGAAGCTTTCTTT. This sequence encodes CASSLEQGASNTEAFF.

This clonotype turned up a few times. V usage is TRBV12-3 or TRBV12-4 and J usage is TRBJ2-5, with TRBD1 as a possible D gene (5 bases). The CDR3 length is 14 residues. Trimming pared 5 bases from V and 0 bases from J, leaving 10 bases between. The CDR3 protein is CASSALTDQETQYF. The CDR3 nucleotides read TGTGCCAGCAGTGCCCTGACAGACCAAGAGACCCAGTACTTC.

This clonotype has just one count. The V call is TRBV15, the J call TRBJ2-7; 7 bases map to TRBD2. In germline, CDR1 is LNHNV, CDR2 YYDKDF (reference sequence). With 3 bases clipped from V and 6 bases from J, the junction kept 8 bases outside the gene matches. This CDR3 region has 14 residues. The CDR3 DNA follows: TGTGCCACCAGCAGGGGGGGGGTAGAAGGCGAGCAGTACTTC. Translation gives CATSRGGVEGEQYF.

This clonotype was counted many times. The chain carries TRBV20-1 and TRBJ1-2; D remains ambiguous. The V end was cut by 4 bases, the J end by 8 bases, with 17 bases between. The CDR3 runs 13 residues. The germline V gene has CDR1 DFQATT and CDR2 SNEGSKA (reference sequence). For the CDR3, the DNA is TGCAGTGCTAAAGACGGACGTATTACGGGCTACACCTTC. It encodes CSAKDGRITGYTF.